Following are 31 T cell receptor beta chains from one sample sequenced in a study of PD-1 blockade in mismatch repair-deficient tumors. The repertoire was sequenced with immunoSEQ multiplex PCR; TCRdb's copy has only in-frame clones and lacks some. The data hold 100,000 to 150,000 clones, with more than 85% observed a single time. The sequencing here drew on peripheral blood, taken 44 weeks after starting pembrolizumab. The receptors stem from an adult with mismatch repair-deficient cancer.

This clone was detected only once. V usage is TRBV2 and J usage is TRBJ2-3; 10 nucleotides align to TRBD2. The CDR3 is 15 residues long. Unmatched junction bases numbered 4, after V lost 5 bases and J lost 2 bases. CDR1 SNHLY and CDR2 FYNNEI come from the germline V gene. Written as DNA, the CDR3 is TGTGCCAGCAGTTGGAGCGGGAGGGCCACAGATACGCAGTATTTT. Translated: CASSWSGRATDTQYF.

The V gene is TRBV7-9, the J gene TRBJ1-1; D is ambiguous. V dropped 4 bases and J dropped 5 bases, with 14 bases sitting between them. CDR1 SEHNR and CDR2 FQNEAQ come from the germline V gene (reference sequence). The CDR3 is made up of 14 amino acids. The CDR3 bases are TGTGCCAGCAGCTCCCCCATTGCCAGGACTGAAGCTTTCTTT. It yields the protein CASSSPIARTEAFF.

The chain uses TRBV15 and TRBJ2-6, with D hard to call. CDR1 is LNHNV and CDR2 is YYDKDF in the germline V gene (reference sequence). Trimming took 2 bases from V and 0 from J, leaving 5 bases between them. The CDR3 totals 15 residues. The CDR3 protein is CATSRSLSGANVLTF. The CDR3 region has the DNA TGTGCCACCAGCAGATCCCTCTCTGGGGCCAACGTCCTGACTTTC. Together with reference TRBV15 and TRBJ2-6, the CDR3 gives the full variable domain: DAMVIQNPRYQVTQFGKPVTLSCSQTLNHNVMYWYQQKSSQAPKLLFHYYDKDFNNEADTPDNFQSRRPNTSFCFLDIRSPGLGDTAMYLCATSRSLSGANVLTFGAGSRLTVL.

V usage is TRBV5-6 and J usage is TRBJ1-2; D is perhaps TRBD1 (6 bases). V lost 0 bases and J lost 7, with 10 bases in between. The CDR3 runs to 13 residues. Germline lookup yields CDR1 SGHDT and CDR2 YYEEEE. CDR3 region: CASSLARGPGYTF. CDR3 DNA sequence: TGTGCCAGCAGCTTGGCCAGGGGTCCTGGCTACACCTTC.

This chain connects TRBV7-2 to TRBJ2-1, with TRBD2 identical over 7 bases. CDR1 and CDR2 (germline): SGHTA, FQGNSA. V dropped 1 base and J dropped 6; count of bases not matched to a gene: 6. This CDR3 is built from 15 residues. In DNA, the CDR3 is TGTGCCAGCAGCTTAGGGCCAGGGAGGGGCAATGAGCAGTTCTTC. Protein sequence: CASSLGPGRGNEQFF.

This clone has only one observation. The chain is built from TRBV11-2 and TRBJ2-3, with D possibly TRBD2 on 5 matching bases. Germline V gene data show CDR1 as SGHAT and CDR2 as FQNNGV. Between the trimmed V and J ends, which lost 5 bases and 1 base, there was a span of 22 bases. The CDR3 consists of 18 residues. CDR3 amino acids: CASSPAGGWLAGTDTQYF. DNA of the CDR3: TGTGCCAGCAGCCCAGCAGGCGGGTGGCTAGCTGGCACAGATACGCAGTATTTT.

The V call is TRBV30, the J call TRBJ1-2, with 9 bases lining up with TRBD1. Germline V gene lookup returns CDR1 GTSNPN and CDR2 SVGIG (reference sequence). CDR3 length: 14 amino acids. V dropped 8 bases and J dropped 7; count of bases not matched to a gene: 14. CDR3 DNA: TGTGCCGGGACTGGGACAGGGACATTCGGTGGCTACACCTTC. Protein: CAGTGTGTFGGYTF.

The gene calls are TRBV5-1 and TRBJ1-3, with D perhaps matching TRBD1 (5 bases). CDR3 length: 14 amino acids. Trimming took 0 bases from V and 4 from J, leaving 8 bases between them. Germline-derived CDR1 and CDR2 are SGHRS and YFSETQ. The CDR3, as DNA: TGCGCCAGCAGCTTGGGGGACCCCGGAAACACCATATATTTT. Protein product: CASSLGDPGNTIYF.

The rearrangement links TRBV11-3 to TRBJ2-2, with a weak D call TRBD1 (5 bases). V was shortened by 1 base and J by 4 bases, with 13 bases between the two germline ends. CDR1 and CDR2 from the germline V gene are SGHNT and YENEEA. This CDR3 has 16 residues. The CDR3 nucleotides read TGTGCCAGCAGCTTAGGGGGAACAGGTCCCACCGGGGAGCTGTTTTTT. Amino acid sequence: CASSLGGTGPTGELFF.

This clone was seen a handful of times. The chain recombines TRBV5-4 with TRBJ1-5, with TRBD1 matching over 10 bases. V gave up 4 bases and J gave up 2 bases; unmatched junction bases: 3. Germline V CDR1 and CDR2: SGHNT, YYREEE (reference sequence). The CDR3 consists of 15 residues. CDR3 amino acids: CASSPGTGGNQPQHF. As DNA, the CDR3 is TGTGCCAGCAGCCCAGGGACAGGGGGCAATCAGCCCCAGCATTTT.

This clone has a handful of counts. The J gene is TRBJ2-7, the V gene TRBV2, with D perhaps assigned TRBD1 or TRBD2 (5 bases each). Trimming took 6 bases from V and 2 from J, leaving 11 bases between them. The V gene's germline CDR1 is SNHLY and CDR2 FYNNEI. The CDR3 is 13 residues long. CDR3 protein: CASSGDAPYEQYF. DNA of the CDR3: TGTGCCAGCAGCGGGGACGCGCCCTACGAGCAGTACTTC.

This chain connects TRBV4-3 to TRBJ2-1, with 8 bases lining up with TRBD1. Germline loops: CDR1 LGHNA, CDR2 YSLEER. V gave up 0 bases and J gave up 9 bases; unmatched junction bases: 7. This CDR3 is 15 amino acids long. Written as DNA, the CDR3 is TGCGCCAGCAGCCAAGATAGTTCGGGGACAGGTGAGCAGTTCTTC. Amino acid sequence: CASSQDSSGTGEQFF.

The genes are TRBV10-2 and TRBJ2-2; D is perhaps TRBD2 (6 bases). Germline CDR1 WSHSY, CDR2 SAAADI. CDR3 length: 14 residues. The V gene lost 3 bases and the J gene lost 5 bases, with 10 bases spanning the gap. CDR3 loop: CASSDGGGTGELFF. The CDR3 DNA follows: TGCGCCAGCAGTGACGGGGGAGGTACCGGGGAGCTGTTTTTT.

This chain links TRBV2 with TRBJ1-1, with 7 bases that match TRBD1. The V gene's germline CDR1 is SNHLY and CDR2 FYNNEI. The V segment lost 8 bases and the J segment 8 bases; nucleotides outside the gene matches: 8. The CDR3 loop spans 12 amino acids. CDR3 in DNA: TGTGCCAGCGGGATTGGAGGGGGCGAAGCTTTCTTT. Its protein product is CASGIGGGEAFF.

The V gene is TRBV4-1, the J gene TRBJ2-1; the match to TRBD1 covers 8 bases. The CDR3 runs 17 residues. V lost 0 bases to trimming and J lost 2 bases; unmatched junction nucleotides: 6. Germline V gene data show CDR1 as MGHRA and CDR2 as YSYEKL. As DNA, the CDR3 is TGCGCCAGCAGCCAAGACCCTGACAGGGGACCCTACAATGAGCAGTTCTTC. Its protein product is CASSQDPDRGPYNEQFF.

The chain carries TRBV21-1 and TRBJ2-7; TRBD2 was called by the table and not checked on the DNA. TRBV21-1 is deemed a pseudogene. The CDR3 contains 16 residues. CDR3 residues: CASSRRRLAEVYEQYF. DNA of the CDR3: TGTGCCAGCAGCAGGAGACGACTAGCGGAAGTCTACGAGCAGTACTTC.

The chain links TRBV29-1 to TRBJ2-1; 9 bases agree with TRBD1. V lost 7 bases, J lost 3 bases, and 7 bases stayed unmatched. CDR3 length equals 14 residues. Germline assignment: CDR1 SQVTM and CDR2 ANQGSEA. CDR3 nucleotide sequence: TGCAGCGCAAAAACAGGGGGCTACTACAATGAGCAGTTCTTC. This codes for CSAKTGGYYNEQFF.

CDR3 DNA: TGTGCCAGCAGCCTACAATGGGCTAATGAAAAACTGTTTTTT. Translated: CASSLQWANEKLFF. V is TRBV7-9 and J is TRBJ1-4; D not resolved. CDR3 length: 14 residues. V lost 5 bases to trimming and J lost 3 bases, with 10 bases between them. Germline V CDR1 and CDR2: SEHNR, FQNEAQ (reference sequence).

The chain has TRBV4-3 and TRBJ2-1; 8 positions match TRBD2. Trimming removed 3 bases from V and 7 bases from J; junction bases left unmatched: 5. The V gene's germline CDR1 is LGHNA and CDR2 YSLEER. CDR3 length: 14 residues. The CDR3 sequence is CASSQGLVTNEQFF. The CDR3, as DNA: TGCGCCAGCAGCCAGGGACTAGTAACGAATGAGCAGTTCTTC.

By sample fraction, this clone is medium-sized. The chain uses TRBV27 and TRBJ2-7; D is uncertain. From germline, CDR1 is MNHEY and CDR2 SMNVEV (reference sequence). The CDR3 sequence is 13 residues long. Trimming stripped 5 bases from V and 6 bases from J, with 14 bases between. DNA for the CDR3: TGTGCCAGCAGTCCTACGGCCCAAACCGAGCAGTACTTC. Translation: CASSPTAQTEQYF.

The rearrangement links TRBV6-5 to TRBJ2-7; 8 bases match TRBD2. V dropped 5 bases and J dropped 3; count of bases not matched to a gene: 9. The CDR3 extends over 15 amino acids. Germline assignment: CDR1 MNHEY and CDR2 SVGAGI. CDR3 protein: CASSPLTSAIYEQYF. CDR3 DNA: TGTGCCAGCAGTCCACTGACTAGCGCAATCTACGAGCAGTACTTC.

CDR3: CASSILGLAGGPGTDTQYF. The DNA for the CDR3 is TGTGCCAGTAGTATTTTGGGACTAGCGGGAGGGCCTGGCACAGATACGCAGTATTTT. J is TRBJ2-3 and V is TRBV19; 16 nucleotides align to TRBD2. Germline V CDR1 and CDR2: LNHDA, SQIVND (reference sequence). The V segment lost 3 bases and the J segment 1 base; nucleotides outside the gene matches: 7. CDR3 length equals 19 residues.

The chain has TRBV7-9 and TRBJ2-7; a possible D gene is TRBD1 (6 bases). Germline loops: CDR1 SEHNR, CDR2 FQNEAQ (reference sequence). V was trimmed by 6 bases and J by 5 bases, leaving 14 bases between them. This CDR3 contains 13 residues. For the CDR3, the DNA is TGTGCCAGCAGTTACCAGGGGTTAAACGAGCAGTACTTC. Encoded protein: CASSYQGLNEQYF.

This clone has a handful of counts. This chain uses TRBV25-1 with TRBJ2-7; D is unclear. The CDR3 sequence is 11 residues long. Germline CDR1 MGHDK, CDR2 SYGVNS. V was clipped by 6 bases and J by 3 bases, with 6 bases between them. CDR3 bases: TGTGCCAGCAGAGATTTCTACGAGCAGTACTTC. This codes for CASRDFYEQYF.

The CDR3 here is CASSSVVGEQYF. CDR3 DNA: TGTGCCAGCAGCTCGGTAGTGGGCGAGCAGTACTTC. This sequence joins TRBV5-8 and TRBJ2-7; D unclear. Germline V gene lookup returns CDR1 SGHTS and CDR2 YDEGEE. Trimming cost V 3 bases and J 6 bases, with 10 bases left between them. The CDR3 contains 12 residues.

J is TRBJ1-5 and V is TRBV19; maybe TRBD1 (5 bases). V dropped 8 bases and J dropped 0 bases, with 17 bases sitting between them. CDR3 size: 16 residues. CDR1 is LNHDA, CDR2 SQIVND, per germline (reference sequence). CDR3 residues: CASRIRDWDSNQPQHF. DNA for the CDR3: TGTGCCAGTCGAATCCGGGACTGGGATAGCAATCAGCCCCAGCATTTT.

The chain joins TRBV4-1 to TRBJ1-1; D may be TRBD1 (6 bases). The CDR3 totals 15 residues. CDR1 and CDR2 (germline): MGHRA, YSYEKL. Trimming removed 3 bases from V and 0 bases from J, with 11 bases in between. This CDR3 is CASSQTGQLNTEAFF. CDR3 coding DNA: TGCGCCAGCAGCCAGACTGGACAGCTGAACACTGAAGCTTTCTTT.

V is TRBV19 and J is TRBJ2-1; the D is unclear. The length of the CDR3 is 14 residues. The V end was cut by 5 bases, the J end by 0 bases, with 8 bases between. The germline CDR1 and CDR2 sequences are LNHDA and SQIVND (reference sequence). CDR3 amino acids: CASSPPYSYNEQFF. The DNA for the CDR3 is TGTGCCAGTAGTCCCCCCTACTCCTACAATGAGCAGTTCTTC.

The sample holds many counts of this clone. The CDR3 region is CASSPQGTQPQHF. The CDR3 nucleotides are TGTGCCAGTAGTCCACAAGGCACTCAGCCCCAGCATTTT. J is TRBJ1-5 and V is TRBV19; D remains ambiguous. Per the germline V gene, CDR1 is LNHDA and CDR2 is SQIVND (reference sequence). CDR3 size: 13 residues. Trimming stripped 5 bases from V and 6 bases from J, with 11 bases between.

V gene TRBV6-1 combines with J gene TRBJ2-2; perhaps TRBD2 as D (6 bases). There are 17 residues in the CDR3. In germline, CDR1 is MNHNS, CDR2 SASEGT. Trimming pared 4 bases from V and 2 bases from J, leaving 17 bases between. The CDR3 bases are TGTGCCAGCAGTGCGATGGGACTGACGAGTAACACCGGGGAGCTGTTTTTT. It codes for CASSAMGLTSNTGELFF.

The chain has TRBV29-1 and TRBJ2-7; D gene unclear. The V and J ends lost 6 bases and 0 bases respectively, with 12 bases between them. The CDR3 loop spans 13 amino acids. Germline assignment: CDR1 SQVTM and CDR2 ANQGSEA. CDR3 DNA: TGCAGCGTCCGTGACGCTAGCTCCTACGAGCAGTACTTC. Residues: CSVRDASSYEQYF.